This T cell receptor beta chain was profiled in a study of blood T cell repertoires in COVID-19. The CDR3 has 16 amino acids. Germline V gives CDR1 SGHRS, CDR2 YFSETQ. The ends lost 4 bases at V and 0 bases at J; junction bases unmatched: 7. The method was immunoSEQ multiplex PCR; TCRdb's version includes in-frame clones alone and lacks a portion of them. The data show over 85,000 clones, 80% to 90% seen once. Sequenced: peripheral blood. The sequence came from a woman of 80 years or more with acute or convalescent COVID-19. This rearrangement joins TRBV5-1 to TRBJ2-3, with 8 bases lining up with TRBD2. For the CDR3, the DNA is TGCGCCAGCAGCCCGGGGGGGTACATTAGCACAGATACGCAGTATTTT. Amino acids: CASSPGGYISTDTQYF.